This T cell receptor (beta chain) was documented in a study of blood T cells in healthy people across ages. As for this clonotype: An end of the junction does not agree with germline; a read error may underlie this.

PCR was performed a second time for roughly 7 to 12 cycles using a sample-barcoded 5' primer and a J-beta primer mix. TCRdb ran MiXCR on the 5' RACE reads and lists one entry per CDR3 protein. The sample shows roughly 1.9 million distinct CDR3 sequences, approximately 40% of them seen only once. Germline CDR1 and CDR2: SGHRS and YFSETQ. This CDR3 is built from 13 residues. The clonotype was recovered from a human donor in good health. The V call is TRBV5-1, the J call TRBJ2-5, with D perhaps matching TRBD1 or TRBD2 (5 bases each). The sample taken for sequencing was blood. DNA of the CDR3: TGCGCCAGCAGCCTCGGGGCTCAAGAGACCCGGTACTTC. Translation gives CASSLGAQETRYF.